This TCR beta chain was sequenced for a study of T cell repertoires and leukemia-associated antigens. Study overall: Effective reads per sample ranged from roughly 3 to 5.5 million. Overall study results and limits: The four groups had similar numbers of Vbeta, Jbeta genes and CDR3s.

TCRdb used MiXCR to reprocess the 5' RACE reads, holding one entry per CDR3 protein. The sample yields some 13,000 distinct CDR3 sequences, approximately 42% seen once. The CDR3 is 13 residues long. The V gene lost 0 bases and the J gene lost 8 bases, with 5 bases spanning the gap. Germline values: CDR1 LGHNA, CDR2 YNFKEQ. By sample share, this clonotype is medium-sized. Its target is unknown. Without fetal bovine serum, CD3+ T cells were rested overnight. V and J are TRBV4-2 and TRBJ1-6; unclear D gene. The source of this sequence is a female donor in good health. Source material: CD3+ T cells sorted from blood and cultured. Here the CDR3 reads CASSQDTDSPLHF. The CDR3, as DNA: TGTGCCAGCAGCCAAGATACGGATTCACCCCTCCACTTT.